The following is a TCR beta chain sequence with its context. Antigen unknown. CDR3 length: 13 amino acids. V dropped 4 bases and J dropped 6 bases, with 9 bases sitting between them. This sample is part of a study of early T cells in non-severe SARS-CoV-2 infection. Study details: The input, bulk RNA from unsorted whole blood, was sequenced, and chains were unpaired.

Study-level points and caveats: Matching against VDJdb likely underestimated virus-specific expansions, favoring anti-spike CD8.

The library protocol tagged individual cDNA molecules with unique molecular identifiers. MiXCR, applied by TCRdb to the 5' RACE reads, yields one record per CDR3 protein. The table records about 60,000 distinct CDR3 sequences, 7.5% to 10% of them present only once. What was sequenced was whole blood. The chain uses TRBV12-3 or TRBV12-4 and TRBJ2-2; D uncertain. The receptor was isolated from an adult who was a healthcare worker with PCR-confirmed SARS-CoV-2 infection or an uninfected control (not recorded which). The CDR3 loop is CASSSSPAGELFF. DNA for the CDR3: TGTGCCAGCAGTTCCTCCCCTGCCGGGGAGCTGTTTTTT.